A selection of T cell receptor beta chains follows, all from one sample in a study of shared T cell receptors in the human thymus. The repertoire was sequenced with immunoSEQ multiplex PCR; TCRdb's copy has only in-frame clones and lacks some. This table holds over 450,000 clones, 75% to 85% found once. This sample was also put to use in a study of human thymus T cells.

Sequencing input: thymocytes. These TCRs come from a boy younger than two with a congenital heart defect. The CDR3 runs from the conserved cysteine through the conserved F or W. The order of the fields is clone size, J gene, V gene, CDR3 length, D gene, CDR3 protein, CDR3 DNA. A D gene is named only where the DNA matches it firmly. Clone size is given for some rows only: seen once, a few or many times, or a class if the clone is expanded.

size: NA
J: TRBJ2-7
V: TRBV28
length: 14
D: TRBD2
CDR3: CASSNSGDTYEQYF
DNA: TGTGCCAGCAGCAATAGCGGGGACACCTACGAGCAGTACTTC

size: few
J: TRBJ1-3
V: TRBV27
length: 15
D: NA
CDR3: CASSLGGLGGNTIYF
DNA: TGTGCCAGCAGTTTGGGGGGTTTGGGTGGAAACACCATATATTTT

size: once
J: TRBJ1-5
V: TRBV6-1
length: 14
D: TRBD1
CDR3: CASRPGTGLRPQHF
DNA: TGTGCCAGCAGGCCCGGGACAGGGTTGAGGCCCCAGCATTTT

size: NA
J: TRBJ2-5
V: TRBV6-1
length: 14
D: NA
CDR3: CASSEAILRETQYF
DNA: TGTGCCAGCAGTGAGGCTATACTAAGAGAGACCCAGTACTTC

size: NA
J: TRBJ2-7
V: TRBV5-6
length: 17
D: TRBD2
CDR3: CASSWERLAGETREQYF
DNA: TGTGCCAGCAGCTGGGAGCGACTAGCGGGAGAGACCCGCGAGCAGTACTTC

size: NA
J: TRBJ1-2
V: TRBV18
length: 14
D: NA
CDR3: CASSPNRARDGYTF
DNA: TGTGCCAGCTCACCGAACAGGGCAAGGGATGGCTACACCTTC

size: few
J: TRBJ2-3
V: TRBV7-9
length: 12
D: NA
CDR3: CASSSSPGAQYF
DNA: TGTGCCAGCAGCTCGTCACCCGGGGCGCAGTATTTT

size: NA
J: TRBJ2-7
V: TRBV4-3
length: 15
D: TRBD1
CDR3: CASSHRQGTRYEQYF
DNA: TGCGCCAGCAGCCACAGACAGGGGACGCGCTACGAGCAGTACTTC

size: NA
J: TRBJ2-3
V: TRBV4-3
length: 19
D: TRBD2
CDR3: CASSQEVGVSGAPTDTQYF
DNA: TGCGCCAGCAGCCAAGAGGTCGGTGTTAGCGGGGCCCCCACAGATACGCAGTATTTT

size: NA
J: TRBJ2-2
V: TRBV4-2
length: 16
D: TRBD2
CDR3: CASSPRGLAGGSELFF
DNA: TGTGCCAGCAGCCCCCGGGGACTAGCGGGGGGCTCGGAGCTGTTTTTT

size: few
J: TRBJ1-1
V: TRBV7-9
length: 13
D: NA
CDR3: CASKGAKNTEAFF
DNA: TGTGCCAGCAAAGGGGCTAAGAACACTGAAGCTTTCTTT

size: NA
J: TRBJ1-2
V: TRBV27
length: 15
D: TRBD1
CDR3: CASSSSSTGKSGYTF
DNA: TGTGCCAGCAGCTCCTCCTCGACAGGGAAAAGTGGCTACACCTTC

size: NA
J: TRBJ1-1
V: TRBV7-2
length: 16
D: TRBD1
CDR3: CASSLARQGAGTEAFF
DNA: TGTGCCAGCAGCTTAGCGCGGCAGGGGGCGGGGACTGAAGCTTTCTTT

size: NA
J: TRBJ2-2
V: TRBV11-3
length: 20
D: TRBD2
CDR3: CASSLAGTSGRAYDTGELFF
DNA: TGTGCCAGCAGCTTAGCTGGGACTAGCGGGAGGGCCTATGACACCGGGGAGCTGTTTTTT